This T cell receptor beta chain was obtained from a study of beta chain features in type 1 diabetes. V was pared by 5 bases and J by 3 bases, with 5 bases of the junction left unmatched. The CDR3 loop spans 14 amino acids. CDR1 and CDR2 (germline): SGHRS, YFSETQ. Points from the study as a whole: Researchers could not determine here whether HLA type influences TCRB rearrangement.

The investigators reverse transcribed all of the isolated RNA, so they sequenced expressed TCRB transcripts. Approximately 3.5 million reads, on average, came from each naive, central memory and regulatory T cell sample. TCRdb's table, derived via immunoSEQ multiplex PCR, lists solely in-frame clones and lacks some. The sample includes about 150,000 clones, 7.5% to 10% of them seen just once. This clone appeared a few times. Its antigen is unidentified. Donors contributed one heparinised blood draw apiece, averaging approximately 120 mL. Sorted populations were all over 95% pure. The J gene is TRBJ2-3, the V gene TRBV5-1, with 8 bases lining up with TRBD2. The sequencing sample was made of central memory CD4+ T cells from blood. This TCR was sampled from a man between 18 and 35 years old in good health. In DNA form, the CDR3 reads TGCGCCAGCAGTCCCGGCGGGAGGACAGATACGCAGTATTTT. This encodes CASSPGGRTDTQYF.